The 20 T cell receptor beta chains below come from one sample, sequenced in a study of CD8+CD57+ T cells in acquired aplastic anemia. The patients chosen for sequencing had shown expansion of CD8+CD57+ cells (detected by flow cytometry). Genomic DNA served as template for TCR beta VDJ and CDR3 profiling. TCRdb itself ran the reads through MiXCR, one entry per CDR3 protein. The table records about half a million distinct CDR3 sequences, around 30% of them present only once. The material sequenced was sorted CD4+, CD8+, or CD8+CD57+ T cells (not recorded which) from PBMCs. All receptors come from a human donor with aplastic anemia.

This clonotype has a count of ten or more. Here the CDR3 reads CSATPPTGEGHEQYF. The CDR3 DNA reads TGCAGTGCTACCCCCCCGACAGGAGAGGGACACGAGCAGTACTTC. The chain uses TRBV20-1 and TRBJ2-7, with D possibly being TRBD1 (6 bases). The CDR3 runs 15 residues. V shed 4 bases and J shed 5 bases, with 21 bases lying between them. Germline-derived CDR1 and CDR2 are DFQATT and SNEGSKA (reference sequence).

This clonotype has just a few counts. The chain carries TRBV10-3 and TRBJ1-4, with a weak D call TRBD1 (5 bases). This CDR3 has 20 amino acids. V lost 5 bases and J 4 bases, leaving 29 bases between the germline ends. Germline V gene lookup returns CDR1 ENHRY and CDR2 SYGVKD. DNA of the CDR3: TGTGCCATCAGTCGAAACCTGTCGATGGAGACAGAAATCGGTAATGAAAAACTGTTTTTT. This sequence encodes CAISRNLSMETEIGNEKLFF.

This clonotype was counted at least ten times. V gene TRBV20-1 combines with J gene TRBJ1-5; TRBD1 aligns across 9 bases. There are 14 residues in the CDR3. Per germline, CDR1 DFQATT and CDR2 SNEGSKA (reference sequence). V gave up 2 bases and J gave up 7 bases; unmatched junction bases: 6. The CDR3 here is CSARSGTGLQPQHF. The CDR3, as DNA: TGCAGTGCTAGATCCGGGACAGGGCTACAGCCCCAGCATTTT.

This clonotype was picked up a small number of times. V usage is TRBV11-2 and J usage is TRBJ1-5, with TRBD1 identical over 9 bases. The CDR3 length is 19 residues. CDR1 and CDR2 from the germline V gene are SGHAT and FQNNGV. Unmatched junction bases numbered 9, after V lost 0 bases and J lost 0 bases. The CDR3 nucleotides read TGTGCCAGCAGCTTAGAACCCTCGAGGACAGGGGCTAGCAATCAGCCCCAGCATTTT. It codes for CASSLEPSRTGASNQPQHF.

This chain joins TRBV25-1 and TRBJ2-7, with 9 positions matching TRBD1. Germline CDR1 is MGHDK and CDR2 is SYGVNS. The ends lost 1 base at V and 6 bases at J; junction bases unmatched: 7. The CDR3 has 15 residues. CDR3 sequence reads: CASSEWGTGRGEQYF. The DNA for the CDR3 is TGTGCCAGCAGTGAATGGGGGACAGGGCGAGGCGAGCAGTACTTC.

This clonotype came up many times. The chain recombines TRBV2 with TRBJ1-1; no clear D gene. Germline V gene lookup returns CDR1 SNHLY and CDR2 FYNNEI. V lost 1 base to trimming and J lost 3 bases, with 6 bases between them. The CDR3 spans 13 residues. CDR3 sequence: CASSEVSDTEAFF. CDR3 DNA sequence: TGTGCCAGCAGTGAAGTGTCTGACACTGAAGCTTTCTTT.

CDR3 nucleotides: TGTGCCAGCAGCCCTGGGGGAGTGACCTGCGAGCAGTACTTC. This gives the protein CASSPGGVTCEQYF. The chain employs TRBV7-8 and TRBJ2-7, with D possibly being TRBD1 or TRBD2 (5 bases each). CDR1 and CDR2 (germline): SGHVS, FQNEAQ. Between the trimmed V and J ends, which lost 5 bases and 6 bases, there was a span of 17 bases. CDR3 size: 14 residues.

There are a few counts of this clonotype. The chain's CDR3 is CASSRRDRDAQYF. For the CDR3, the DNA is TGTGCCAGCAGCCGACGGGACAGGGACGCGCAGTACTTC. The rearrangement uses TRBV13 and TRBJ2-7; TRBD1 aligns across 9 bases. This CDR3 is built from 13 residues. The J segment lost 9 bases and the V segment lost 5 bases, leaving 8 bases of the junction unmatched. The germline gives CDR1 PRHDT, CDR2 FYEKMQ (reference sequence).

Concerning this clonotype itself: This clone may be a read error of a much larger clone one base away. The J gene is TRBJ1-6, the V gene TRBV5-1, with D hard to call. The ends were cut back, 6 bases at V and 6 bases at J, with 13 bases in the middle. In germline, CDR1 is SGHRS, CDR2 YFSETQ. This CDR3 spans 14 amino acids. The CDR3 loop reads CASNRGECNSPLHF. DNA for the CDR3: TGCGCCAGCAACCGGGGAGAGTGTAATTCACCCCTCCACTTT.

This clonotype was seen more than once but under ten times. J is TRBJ2-1 and V is TRBV28; 12 positions agree with TRBD2. The trim removed 6 bases at V and 9 bases at J, leaving 12 bases unmatched. Germline V lookup: CDR1 MDHEN, CDR2 SYDVKM. The CDR3 spans 16 residues. CDR3 amino acids: CASSIEPSGRAGEQFF. CDR3 bases: TGTGCCAGCAGCATAGAGCCTAGCGGGAGGGCCGGTGAGCAGTTCTTC.

The sample holds many counts of this clonotype. The V and J genes are TRBV14 and TRBJ1-5; D gene unclear. The CDR3 totals 18 residues. With 0 bases removed from V and 0 bases from J, the gap between germline ends came to 15 bases. Germline assignment: CDR1 SGHDN and CDR2 FVKESK. CDR3 in amino acids: CASSQESWTGYSNQPQHF. The DNA of the CDR3 is TGTGCCAGCAGCCAAGAATCTTGGACGGGGTATAGCAATCAGCCCCAGCATTTT.

This chain links TRBV15 with TRBJ1-2, with 8 bases matching TRBD1. Germline V gene data show CDR1 as LNHNV and CDR2 as YYDKDF (reference sequence). CDR3 length: 15 residues. Trimming cost V 7 bases and J 8 bases; bases outside gene matches: 15. DNA of the CDR3: TGTGCCACCAACCACCCATCCGGGACAGGTGAAGGCTACACCTTC. Protein: CATNHPSGTGEGYTF.

This clonotype occurred many times. This rearrangement joins TRBV20-1 to TRBJ1-2; D is perhaps TRBD1 (5 bases). Germline lookup yields CDR1 DFQATT and CDR2 SNEGSKA (reference sequence). CDR3 size: 15 residues. Trimming shortened V by 6 bases and J by 4 bases, and 21 bases separated the two germline ends. The CDR3 sequence: CSATRDLGAGYGYTF. The CDR3 DNA follows: TGCAGTGCCACTAGAGATCTTGGGGCGGGCTATGGCTACACCTTC.

The chain recombines TRBV2 with TRBJ2-2; 10 positions agree with TRBD1. With 6 bases clipped from V and 4 bases from J, the junction kept 8 bases outside the gene matches. The CDR3 spans 16 residues. The germline V gene has CDR1 SNHLY and CDR2 FYNNEI. The CDR3 spells CASRRAGQGTTGELFF. In nucleotides, the CDR3 is TGTGCCAGCAGACGCGCGGGACAGGGGACCACCGGGGAGCTGTTTTTT.

The chain uses TRBV27 and TRBJ1-6; TRBD1 matches 9 bases. With V trimmed by 7 bases and J by 6 bases, 7 bases remained unmatched. The CDR3 extends over 15 amino acids. Germline CDR1 and CDR2: MNHEY and SMNVEV (reference sequence). CDR3 sequence: CASTPGQGGNSPLHF. The CDR3 nucleotides read TGTGCCAGCACCCCGGGACAGGGCGGTAATTCACCCCTCCACTTT.

The J gene is TRBJ1-2, the V gene TRBV29-1; TRBD1 aligns across 7 bases. V shed 7 bases and J 5 bases; nucleotides not matched to a gene: 7. The CDR3 contains 12 residues. Germline CDR1 reads SQVTM; CDR2 reads ANQGSEA. For the CDR3, the DNA is TGCAGCGGAGCCGAGACAGGGTATGGCTACACCTTC. Translation gives CSGAETGYGYTF. The entire variable domain, with the rest obtained from reference TRBV29-1 and TRBJ1-2, is as follows: SAVISQKPSRDICQRGTSLTIQCQVDSQVTMMFWYRQQPGQSLTLIATANQGSEATYESGFVIDKFPISRPNLTFSTLTVSNMSPEDSSIYLCSGAETGYGYTFGSGTRLTVV.

This clonotype has a count of ten or more. This chain connects TRBV19 to TRBJ1-2; D ambiguous. The CDR3 contains 13 residues. V was pared by 7 bases and J by 4 bases, with 13 bases between. In germline, CDR1 is LNHDA, CDR2 SQIVND (reference sequence). The CDR3 reads CASTPPRTYGYTF. In DNA, the CDR3 is TGTGCCAGTACCCCGCCACGAACCTATGGCTACACCTTC.

The CDR3 DNA reads TGTGCCAGCAGCGTAGGGGAAGCGGGGGCCCCTAATACGCAGTATTTT. Its translation is CASSVGEAGAPNTQYF. The chain is built from TRBV9 and TRBJ2-3; TRBD2 agrees at 8 bases. Germline V lookup: CDR1 SGDLS, CDR2 YYNGEE. CDR3 length: 16 amino acids. The V and J ends lost 0 bases and 7 bases, in that order; junction bases with no gene match: 10.

The chain joins TRBV12-3 or TRBV12-4 to TRBJ2-7; D possibly corresponds to TRBD1 (5 bases). The CDR3 is made up of 15 amino acids. V lost 4 bases and J lost 4, with 17 bases in between. In DNA form, the CDR3 reads TGTGCCAGCAGTTCTTGGTGGCAGGGTGCTTACGAGCAGTACGTC. Translation: CASSSWWQGAYEQYV.

Remarks on this clonotype: One base away lies a much larger clone, so this may be a sequencing read error. This sequence joins TRBV2 and TRBJ2-7, with TRBD2 matching over 15 bases. CDR1 and CDR2 (germline): SNHLY, FYNNEI. The length of the CDR3 is 15 residues. DNA for the CDR3: TGTGCCGGCAGTGGCTTGGGACTAGCGGGAGGTGAGCAGTACTTC. The encoded protein is CAGSGLGLAGGEQYF.